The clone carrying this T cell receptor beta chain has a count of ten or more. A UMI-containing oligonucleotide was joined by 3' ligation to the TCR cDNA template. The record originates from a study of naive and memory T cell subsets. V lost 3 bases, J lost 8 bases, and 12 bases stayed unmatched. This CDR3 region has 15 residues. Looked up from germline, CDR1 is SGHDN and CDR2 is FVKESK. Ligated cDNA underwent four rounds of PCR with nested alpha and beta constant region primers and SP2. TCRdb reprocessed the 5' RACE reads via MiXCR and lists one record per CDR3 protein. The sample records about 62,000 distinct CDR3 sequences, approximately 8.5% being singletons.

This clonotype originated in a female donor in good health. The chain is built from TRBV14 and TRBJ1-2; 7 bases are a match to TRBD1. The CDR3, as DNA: TGTGCCAGCAGCCAGAGGGCGACAGGGTTCGGCGGCTACACCTTC. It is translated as CASSQRATGFGGYTF.